This T cell receptor beta chain derives from a study of T-cell memory formation after mild COVID-19 (dated by TCRdb to the early 2020s). In the study overall: Most TCR sequence clusters were specific to one of the two donors. In two donors, T-cell clones that expanded and contracted after mild COVID-19 were tracked by sequencing TCRalpha and TCRbeta repertoires over time. The cohort comprised two young, previously healthy adult volunteers, one female and one male. General findings and caveats noted by the study authors: Balanced CD4/CD8 phenotypes were observed for clones contracting from day 15 to 85, whereas a bias towards CD4+ was observed for a second wave of clones expanding from day 15 to 37. Contracting CD4+ clones were located mainly in the CM and EM memory subsets, whereas CD8+ clones were found to be enriched in EMRA. Some responding clones were detected in pre-infection memory, which suggested that pre-existing cross-reactive memory T cells had joined the SARS-CoV-2 response. SARS-CoV-2 specificity was not confirmed for the second-wave clones peaking on day 37. Only a couple of mild cases were covered in the study, and larger cohorts including severe cases with pre-infection samples were considered necessary.

Ficoll-Paque density gradient centrifugation was used to isolate PBMCs. The data were produced on an Illumina NovaSeq 6000. Using 5'RACE with constant-segment primers, TCRalpha and TCRbeta cDNA libraries were constructed, with sample barcodes and unique molecular identifiers added in the process. RNA was extracted from every sample with Trizol reagent. Library amplification was performed in two PCR steps, and a second sample barcode and Illumina TruSeq adapters were introduced in the second step. Sequencing of libraries was performed on an Illumina NovaSeq with 2 x 150 bp paired-end reads. The original pipeline was this. The reads were demultiplexed and collapsed into UMI-guided consensus sequences using migec v1.2.7. Using mixcr v2.1.11, UMI consensuses were aligned to TRA and TRB V and J templates and then assembled into clonotypes. A clonotype was counted as expanded or contracted only when both edgeR and NoisET called the clonotype significant, with the noise models trained on biological replicates. For edgeR calls, the cutoffs were a false discovery rate-adjusted p below 0.01 and a log2 fold-change threshold of 1. PCA with hierarchical clustering of max-normalized trajectories of the 1000 most abundant clonotypes was used as exploratory dynamics analysis. The CD4 or CD8 phenotype of responding clones was assigned using the separately sequenced CD4+ and CD8+ repertoires. TCRdb applied fastp at Q25 and MiXCR to the public reads, then kept only in-frame beta chains. Here each entry gathers all rows of one CDR3 protein and keeps the most common genes and DNA. The V and J calls were not made by the authors but by TCRdb's processing. A total of about 170,000 distinct CDR3 sequences appear in this sample, 13% of them only once. Approximately 3.5% of the sample comes from the top ten.

Regarding this clonotype: The antigen this receptor binds is unknown. The record has no base qualities; no much larger clone is one base away.

The CDR3 runs 16 residues from the cysteine to the phenylalanine. The retained sequence is limited to the CDR3, 48 bases, with the frame set at the first base. V and J are trimmed by 0 bases and 4 bases, and the gene matches miss 6 bases of the junction. CDR1 and CDR2, per the germline V gene, are SGHTA and FQGNSA. The receptor chain draws on TRBV7-2 and TRBJ2-3, with 8 bases aligning to TRBD2. The sample consisted of PBMCs or a T cell subset sorted from them (not recorded which). The TCR originated in a man aged 18-30 years who had mild COVID-19 (a few samples of this study predate the infection). The sample titles of this study are shuffled in the database, so cell type and time point are left out; the donor was told from shared clones. CDR3 sequence: CASSLAPGGAADTQYF. DNA sequence: TGTGCCAGCAGCTTAGCTCCGGGGGGGGCCGCAGATACGCAGTATTTT. The full variable domain, completed from the reference TRBV7-2 and TRBJ2-3 proteins outside the CDR3, reads GAGVSQSPSNKVTEKGKDVELRCDPISGHTALYWYRQSLGQGLEFLIYFQGNSAPDKSGLPSDRFSAERTGGSVSTLTIQRTQQEDSAVYLCASSLAPGGAADTQYFGPGTRLTVL.